This record looks at one TCR beta chain sequence and its context. The antigen remains unidentified. The protocol was immunoSEQ multiplex PCR, while the TCRdb copy is restricted to in-frame clones and leaves out a portion. Among some 140,000 clones listed, around 90% were seen once. Trimming pared 6 bases from V and 0 bases from J, leaving 9 bases between. The CDR3 totals 14 residues. Per germline, CDR1 PRHDT and CDR2 FYEKMQ (reference sequence). The source of the sample is a study of graft-versus-host responses after intestinal transplantation. The overall study: Anti-thymocyte globulin induction was given to all recipients, followed by tacrolimus and steroids for 2 to 3 years.

Whole-study findings and limits: When patients had graft-donor T cell macrochimerism, their allografts held high graft-versus-host to host-versus-graft clonal ratios. Peak levels of circulating GvH clones tracked with early post-transplant HvG declines. Ileal or blood samples showed some GvH clones first, and such clones were also found in recipient marrow.

The TCR was taken from a human donor who received an intestinal transplant. V and J are TRBV13 and TRBJ1-3; possible D gene TRBD1, 5 bases. This specimen was unstimulated CD4+ T cells sorted from spleen or lymph node cells, taken before intestinal transplant. The CDR3 nucleotides are TGTGCCAGCAGGACCCAGGGCTCTGGAAACACCATATATTTT. Its protein is CASRTQGSGNTIYF.